This note documents a single T cell receptor (beta chain) sequence. This record belongs to a study of blood T cell repertoires in COVID-19. Germline V gene lookup returns CDR1 GTSNPN and CDR2 SVGIG (reference sequence). This CDR3 is built from 16 residues. Trimming cost V 0 bases and J 0 bases, with 12 bases left between them. Libraries were prepared by immunoSEQ multiplex PCR; TCRdb keeps only in-frame clonotypes and omits some of them. The profile shows around 250,000 clones, 80% to 90% of them singletons. This TCR was recovered from a woman between 65 and 79 years old with COVID-19, enrolled during active disease. Material: peripheral blood. The chain links TRBV30 to TRBJ1-3, with unresolved D. CDR3 sequence reads: CAWSVLPQYSGNTIYF. Here the CDR3 DNA reads TGTGCCTGGAGTGTACTACCTCAATACTCTGGAAACACCATATATTTT.